This T cell receptor (beta chain) was identified in a study of shared clonotypes between healthy human individuals. Study-level information: Two women and a few men aged 18 to 49 served as donors. Study findings and constraints: Genetic and exposure-history diversity was limited by the small donor number.

With respect to this clone: Its matching antigen is unknown.

TCRdb keeps only in-frame clones here, not all; method: immunoSEQ multiplex PCR. The sample carries approximately 740,000 clones, 74% recorded once. Sequencing used memory CD4+ T cells sorted from blood. Subset noted: CD45RA-negative fraction. The clonotype was recovered from a woman aged 25 to 45 in good health.

CDR3 DNA sequence: TGTGCCAGCAGTGAAGAGCAGGGGGCTTCGTACGAGCAGTACTTC. This gives the protein CASSEEQGASYEQYF. The chain uses TRBV2 and TRBJ2-7, with 8 bases identical to TRBD1. This CDR3 is 15 amino acids long. Trimming at V came to 1 base and at J to 4 bases, leaving 6 bases not matched to a gene. Germline V gene lookup returns CDR1 SNHLY and CDR2 FYNNEI.